The rows below give T cell receptor beta chains drawn from one sample of a study of response to subunit inactivated influenza vaccine. MiXCR, run by TCRdb on the RT-PCR reads, gives a single entry per CDR3 protein. The sample consists of 500,000 to 700,000 distinct CDR3 sequences, 20% to 25% of them appearing once. These data were likewise used in another study, on T cells expressing NK-cell markers.

Material: CD4+ T cells sorted from PBMCs, obtained less than 13 days after vaccination. The receptors come from a man aged 50 or older who received an inactivated influenza vaccine. The CDR3 runs from the conserved cysteine through the conserved F or W. Fields, in order: V gene, D gene, J gene, clone size, CDR3 DNA, CDR3 protein. The D gene is left open where the match is weak. A row's size may be missing; if present it is once, few, many or a size class.

>TRBV20-1|NA|TRBJ1-2|few
TGCAGTGCTCCCCGGACACGACCGGTACTCTATGGCTACACCTTC
CSAPRTRPVLYGYTF
>TRBV7-2|TRBD1|TRBJ2-7|NA
TGTGCCAGCAGTTATTTAGGGACAGAGTTCTACGAGCAGTACTTC
CASSYLGTEFYEQYF
>TRBV2|TRBD2|TRBJ2-1|few
TGTGCCAGCAGAATAGCGGGGGTGGGCAATGAGCAGTTCTTC
CASRIAGVGNEQFF
>TRBV7-2|TRBD1|TRBJ2-3|NA
TGTGCCAGCAGCTTAGCGACAGGGGGCTTAACAGATACGCAGTATTTT
CASSLATGGLTDTQYF
>TRBV7-8|NA|TRBJ1-6|few
TGTGCCAGCAGCTTAAGACGCAGCTCCTATAATTCACCCCTCCACTTT
CASSLRRSSYNSPLHF
>TRBV29-1|TRBD2|TRBJ2-2|NA
TGCAGCGTTGCTCCCCAAGCGGGGGGTTCCACCGGGGAGCTGTTTTTT
CSVAPQAGGSTGELFF
>TRBV7-9|TRBD2|TRBJ2-1|NA
TGTGCCAGCAGCTTTTTGACGGGGGGGCGTGATGAGCAGTTCTTC
CASSFLTGGRDEQFF
>TRBV7-2|NA|TRBJ2-5|NA
TGTGCCAGCAGCTTTAGGGTGTCTGAGCAAGAGACCCAGTACTTC
CASSFRVSEQETQYF
>TRBV7-6|TRBD1|TRBJ2-7|NA
TGTGCCAGCAGCTTAGCTGGGACAGGGAACTTCTACGAGCAGTACTTC
CASSLAGTGNFYEQYF
>TRBV9|NA|TRBJ1-1|NA
TGTGCCAGCAGCCCCCAAGGTCGGACTCTGGGCACTGAAGCTTTCTTT
CASSPQGRTLGTEAFF
>TRBV11-2|TRBD2|TRBJ2-1|NA
TGTGCCAGCAGCTTAGGTACTAGCGGGACGGGGTTCTTC
CASSLGTSGTGFF
>TRBV7-3|NA|TRBJ2-5|once
TGTGCCAGCAGCTTAACCCCCCCCGGGACCCAAGAGACCCAGTACTTC
CASSLTPPGTQETQYF
>TRBV15|NA|TRBJ1-5|NA
TGTGCCACCAGCAGAGATTGGAATCAGCCCCAGCATTTT
CATSRDWNQPQHF
>TRBV28|TRBD2|TRBJ2-3|NA
TGTGCCAGCAGCTACCTGCTCTCCCCCAAACTAGCGGGAGAAACAGATACGCAGTATTTT
CASSYLLSPKLAGETDTQYF
>TRBV29-1|NA|TRBJ2-1|many
TGCAGCGTTGATTGGGGGGGCTATGAGCAGTTCTTC
CSVDWGGYEQFF
>TRBV5-1|NA|TRBJ1-2|few
TGCGCCAGCAGCTTGGATACGGGACGCGGCTACACCTTC
CASSLDTGRGYTF
>TRBV12-3/TRBV12-4|TRBD2|TRBJ2-7|NA
TGTGCCAGCAGTTTCAGCGGCGGGGGGCAGCTTCCCTACGAGCAGTACTTC
CASSFSGGGQLPYEQYF
>TRBV6-5|TRBD1|TRBJ1-4|few
TGTGCCAGCAGTTCACCGGGACAGGGCGGCGAAAAACTGTTTTTT
CASSSPGQGGEKLFF
>TRBV29-1|TRBD2|TRBJ2-3|NA
TGCAGCACCCTTGGGAGGGCGCAGGGTCAAGATACGCAGTATTTT
CSTLGRAQGQDTQYF
>TRBV5-1|NA|TRBJ2-3|NA
TGCGCCAGCAGCACTACCGGGACTCCCACAGATACGCAGTATTTT
CASSTTGTPTDTQYF
>TRBV24-1|TRBD2|TRBJ2-5|few
TGTGCCACCAGTGAGGGCGGGAGGGTTGAAGAGACCCAGTACTTC
CATSEGGRVEETQYF
>TRBV14|NA|TRBJ2-2|NA
TGTGCCAGCAGCCGCCCCACGGGGGGCGGCACCGGGGAGCTGTTTTTT
CASSRPTGGGTGELFF
>TRBV20-1|TRBD2|TRBJ2-1|few
TGCAGTGCTAAACTACCGTTGATGGGACTAGATTTCGAGCAGTTCTTC
CSAKLPLMGLDFEQFF
>TRBV15|NA|TRBJ2-7|NA
TGTGCCACCAGCAGAGAGCTCCGCTACGAGCAGTACTTC
CATSRELRYEQYF
>TRBV15|TRBD1|TRBJ2-3|few
TGTGCCACCAGCAGAGATATGGGGACCGGGACAGGAGACACAGATACGCAGTATTTT
CATSRDMGTGTGDTDTQYF
>TRBV6-5|TRBD1|TRBJ1-2|NA
TGTGCCAGCAGGGACAGGGTGTATGGCTACACCTTC
CASRDRVYGYTF
>TRBV20-1|NA|TRBJ2-5|few
TGCAGTGCTAGACCACAAGAGACCCAGTACTTC
CSARPQETQYF
>TRBV28|TRBD1|TRBJ2-5|few
TGTGCCAGCAGTTATTGGACAGGGGGCGAGGAGACCCAGTACTTC
CASSYWTGGEETQYF
>TRBV12-3/TRBV12-4|NA|TRBJ1-4|few
TGTGCCAGCGAGGCCGGGGGGCGATATGAAAAACTGTTTTTT
CASEAGGRYEKLFF
>TRBV7-8|NA|TRBJ2-7|NA
TGTGCCAGCAGCTTAGTTGGCAGATTGACCTACGAGCAGTACTTC
CASSLVGRLTYEQYF
>TRBV7-2|NA|TRBJ1-2|few
TGTGCCAGCAGCTTAAGGGCCCCCTATGGCTACACCTTC
CASSLRAPYGYTF
>TRBV12-3/TRBV12-4|NA|TRBJ1-1|NA
TGTGCCAGCAGTTTGATCCTGAACACTGAAGCTTTCTTT
CASSLILNTEAFF